This TCR beta chain came from a study of blood T cell repertoires in COVID-19. Study summary: Sites across the United States, Italy and Spain contributed samples from acute and convalescent COVID-19. PBMCs, B-cell-depleted T cells, or T cells provided the cDNA or gDNA that made up the material.

In the original workflow: Reference gene primer amplification gave estimated nucleated cell counts. The method was immunoSEQ multiplex PCR; TCRdb's version includes in-frame clones alone and lacks a portion of them. The DNA gave D and trimming, while V, J and clone size come from that table. The table lists approximately 140,000 clones, approximately 89% of them singletons, with roughly a tenth in the top ten. The V segment lost 11 bases and the J segment 5 bases; nucleotides outside the gene matches: 7. Germline CDR1 SNHLY, CDR2 FYNNEI. The CDR3 is 13 amino acids. The sequenced sample was peripheral blood. The chain links TRBV2 to TRBJ1-1, with TRBD1 matching over 11 bases. The sequence was obtained from a man between 60 and 70 years old with active or convalescent COVID-19. The CDR3 here is CASGQGEGTEAFF. For the CDR3, the DNA is TGTGCCTCGGGACAGGGGGAGGGAACTGAAGCTTTCTTT.